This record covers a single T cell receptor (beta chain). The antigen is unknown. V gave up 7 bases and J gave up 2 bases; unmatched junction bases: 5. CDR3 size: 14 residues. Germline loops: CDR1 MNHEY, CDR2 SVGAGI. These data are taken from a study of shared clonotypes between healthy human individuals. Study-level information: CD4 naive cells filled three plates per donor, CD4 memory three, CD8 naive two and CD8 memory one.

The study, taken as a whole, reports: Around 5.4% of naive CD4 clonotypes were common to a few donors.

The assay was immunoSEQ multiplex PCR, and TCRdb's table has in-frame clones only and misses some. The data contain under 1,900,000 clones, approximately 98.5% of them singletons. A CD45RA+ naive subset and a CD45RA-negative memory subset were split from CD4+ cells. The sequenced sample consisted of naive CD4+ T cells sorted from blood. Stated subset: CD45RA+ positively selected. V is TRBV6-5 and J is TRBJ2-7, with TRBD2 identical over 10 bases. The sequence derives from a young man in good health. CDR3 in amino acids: CASKGLAGAYEQYF. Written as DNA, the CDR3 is TGTGCCAGCAAAGGGCTAGCGGGAGCCTACGAGCAGTACTTC.